This T cell receptor beta chain was identified in a study of regulatory and conventional T cells in RAG deficiency. Regarding the study as a whole: RAG-deficient patients showed markedly lower Shannon entropy and higher Simpson indices than control T-cell subsets. Patient subsets had shorter CDR3s; Omenn Treg-Tconv overlap exceeded 85%. Omenn syndrome and CID/AS patients had roughly 92-fold fewer unique Treg TCR beta sequences, versus 8 to 10-fold elsewhere.

The CDR3 is made up of 17 amino acids. Germline V gives CDR1 LNHDA, CDR2 SQIVND (reference sequence). V lost 4 bases and J lost 4; bases outside the gene matches: 12. This clone was seen only a few times. Its antigen is as yet unknown. The sorted conventional CD4+ T cells were CD25-low and CD127-high, with genomic DNA sequenced. The method was immunoSEQ multiplex PCR; TCRdb's version includes in-frame clones alone and lacks a portion of them. The sample shows approximately 35,000 clones, about 78% of them seen only once. The same data also contributed to another study, on regulatory T cells. That report notes: The PCR used 52 TRBV and 13 TRBJ primers. Skewed V and J usage and few unique V-J pairs marked patient repertoires, most in Tregs.

Sample: CD4+ effector T cells sorted from blood. The V call is TRBV19, the J call TRBJ1-2; 10 bases fit TRBD1. The clonotype was recovered from a human donor in good health. CDR3 sequence (DNA): TGTGCCAGTAGTACCTACCGGGACAGGGGTATAGGCTATGGCTACACCTTC. It encodes CASSTYRDRGIGYGYTF.